The sample holds a few counts of the clone carrying this T cell receptor (beta chain). This record comes from a study of blood T cell repertoires in COVID-19. Background on the study: Donors in the United States, Italy and Spain gave samples during acute or convalescent COVID-19. PBMCs, B-cell-depleted T cells, or T cells were the source of the cDNA or gDNA that made up the material.

V dropped 2 bases and J dropped 16; count of bases not matched to a gene: 5. This CDR3 region has 13 residues. The germline gives CDR1 SGHTA, CDR2 FQGTGA. Seattle patients were enrolled during active infection and followed longitudinally. Clones were read by immunoSEQ multiplex PCR, and TCRdb kept only the in-frame ones, dropping some. The sample lists over 90,000 clones, roughly 76% occurring once. The chain carries TRBV7-3 and TRBJ2-1; TRBD2 matches 13 bases. The sequenced sample consisted of peripheral blood. The TCR originated in a man aged 80 or over with COVID-19, enrolled during active disease. Written as DNA, the CDR3 is TGTGCCAGCAGCTTAGCACTAGCGGGGGGGCTATTCTTC. It specifies CASSLALAGGLFF.